This T cell receptor (beta chain) was captured by sequencing in a study of human T cells and chemical hapten exposure. Findings and limits, study-wide: Because they had alopecia, donors may respond immunologically unlike healthy people.

This clonotype has only a few counts. Its target is not known. Germline V gene lookup returns CDR1 MNHEY and CDR2 SMNVEV (reference sequence). J lost 2 bases, V lost 8 bases, and 8 bases had no gene match. The CDR3 runs 14 residues. Time point reported: patch test 3, about 24 weeks after DPC sensitization. Treatment of the sample: therapeutic diphenylcyclopropenone sensitization with weekly scalp DPC. Per the study methods: The median was roughly 91,000 TCRs per sample, ranging roughly 23,224 to 690,600. TCRdb independently ran MiXCR on the RACE reads; one entry per CDR3 protein. These V and J calls originate from TCRdb's pipeline instead of the authors' own analysis. The table includes about 82,000 distinct CDR3 sequences, 13% detected once.

The source material was whole blood, sampled in connection with sensitization to the hapten diphenylcyclopropenone (DPC). The J gene is TRBJ2-7, the V gene TRBV27, with TRBD1 matching over 8 bases. The sequence came from a woman aged 50 to 60 with alopecia areata. Some clones in this sample may be carry-over from other donors' samples. The CDR3 DNA follows: TGTGCCAGCTCTATGCTGGACAGGGCCTACGAGCAGTACTTC. This sequence encodes CASSMLDRAYEQYF.